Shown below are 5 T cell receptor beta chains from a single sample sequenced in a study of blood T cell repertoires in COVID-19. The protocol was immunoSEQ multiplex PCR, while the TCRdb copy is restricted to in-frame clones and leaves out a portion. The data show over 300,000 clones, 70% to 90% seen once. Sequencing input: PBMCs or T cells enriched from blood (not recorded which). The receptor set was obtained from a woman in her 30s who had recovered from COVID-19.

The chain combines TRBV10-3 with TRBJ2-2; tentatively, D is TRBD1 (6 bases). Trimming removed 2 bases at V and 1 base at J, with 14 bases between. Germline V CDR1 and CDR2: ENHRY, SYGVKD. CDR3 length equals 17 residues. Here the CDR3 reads CAISEVIGTMNTGELFF. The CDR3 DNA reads TGTGCCATCAGTGAGGTCATCGGGACAATGAACACCGGGGAGCTGTTTTTT.

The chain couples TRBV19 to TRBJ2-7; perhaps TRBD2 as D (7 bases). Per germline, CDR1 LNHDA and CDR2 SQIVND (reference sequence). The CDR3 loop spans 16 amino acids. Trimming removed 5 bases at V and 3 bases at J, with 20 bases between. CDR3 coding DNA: TGTGCCAGTAGTTTCCGCGGAGCGGGACACCTCTACGAGCAGTACTTC. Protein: CASSFRGAGHLYEQYF.

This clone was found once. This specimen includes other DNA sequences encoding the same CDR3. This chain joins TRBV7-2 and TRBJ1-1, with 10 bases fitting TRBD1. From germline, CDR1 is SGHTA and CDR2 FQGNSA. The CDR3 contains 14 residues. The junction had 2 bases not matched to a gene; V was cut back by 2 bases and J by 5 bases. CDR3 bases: TGTGCCAGCAGCTTACGGGACAGGGGAACTGAAGCTTTCTTT. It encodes CASSLRDRGTEAFF.

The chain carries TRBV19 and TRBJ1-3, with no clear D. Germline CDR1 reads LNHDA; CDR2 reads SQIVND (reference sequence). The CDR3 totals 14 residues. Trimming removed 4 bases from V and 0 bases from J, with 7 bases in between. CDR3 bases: TGTGCCAGTAGTACGGGATTCTCTGGAAACACCATATATTTT. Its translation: CASSTGFSGNTIYF.

In nucleotides, the CDR3 is TGTGCCAGCAGCTTGGCCAGTGGACAGGGGGCCTATGGCTACACCTTC. This encodes CASSLASGQGAYGYTF. V usage is TRBV5-4 and J usage is TRBJ1-2, with 11 bases aligning to TRBD1. Unmatched junction bases numbered 5, after V lost 0 bases and J lost 4 bases. The V gene's germline CDR1 is SGHNT and CDR2 YYREEE (reference sequence). The CDR3 spans 16 residues.